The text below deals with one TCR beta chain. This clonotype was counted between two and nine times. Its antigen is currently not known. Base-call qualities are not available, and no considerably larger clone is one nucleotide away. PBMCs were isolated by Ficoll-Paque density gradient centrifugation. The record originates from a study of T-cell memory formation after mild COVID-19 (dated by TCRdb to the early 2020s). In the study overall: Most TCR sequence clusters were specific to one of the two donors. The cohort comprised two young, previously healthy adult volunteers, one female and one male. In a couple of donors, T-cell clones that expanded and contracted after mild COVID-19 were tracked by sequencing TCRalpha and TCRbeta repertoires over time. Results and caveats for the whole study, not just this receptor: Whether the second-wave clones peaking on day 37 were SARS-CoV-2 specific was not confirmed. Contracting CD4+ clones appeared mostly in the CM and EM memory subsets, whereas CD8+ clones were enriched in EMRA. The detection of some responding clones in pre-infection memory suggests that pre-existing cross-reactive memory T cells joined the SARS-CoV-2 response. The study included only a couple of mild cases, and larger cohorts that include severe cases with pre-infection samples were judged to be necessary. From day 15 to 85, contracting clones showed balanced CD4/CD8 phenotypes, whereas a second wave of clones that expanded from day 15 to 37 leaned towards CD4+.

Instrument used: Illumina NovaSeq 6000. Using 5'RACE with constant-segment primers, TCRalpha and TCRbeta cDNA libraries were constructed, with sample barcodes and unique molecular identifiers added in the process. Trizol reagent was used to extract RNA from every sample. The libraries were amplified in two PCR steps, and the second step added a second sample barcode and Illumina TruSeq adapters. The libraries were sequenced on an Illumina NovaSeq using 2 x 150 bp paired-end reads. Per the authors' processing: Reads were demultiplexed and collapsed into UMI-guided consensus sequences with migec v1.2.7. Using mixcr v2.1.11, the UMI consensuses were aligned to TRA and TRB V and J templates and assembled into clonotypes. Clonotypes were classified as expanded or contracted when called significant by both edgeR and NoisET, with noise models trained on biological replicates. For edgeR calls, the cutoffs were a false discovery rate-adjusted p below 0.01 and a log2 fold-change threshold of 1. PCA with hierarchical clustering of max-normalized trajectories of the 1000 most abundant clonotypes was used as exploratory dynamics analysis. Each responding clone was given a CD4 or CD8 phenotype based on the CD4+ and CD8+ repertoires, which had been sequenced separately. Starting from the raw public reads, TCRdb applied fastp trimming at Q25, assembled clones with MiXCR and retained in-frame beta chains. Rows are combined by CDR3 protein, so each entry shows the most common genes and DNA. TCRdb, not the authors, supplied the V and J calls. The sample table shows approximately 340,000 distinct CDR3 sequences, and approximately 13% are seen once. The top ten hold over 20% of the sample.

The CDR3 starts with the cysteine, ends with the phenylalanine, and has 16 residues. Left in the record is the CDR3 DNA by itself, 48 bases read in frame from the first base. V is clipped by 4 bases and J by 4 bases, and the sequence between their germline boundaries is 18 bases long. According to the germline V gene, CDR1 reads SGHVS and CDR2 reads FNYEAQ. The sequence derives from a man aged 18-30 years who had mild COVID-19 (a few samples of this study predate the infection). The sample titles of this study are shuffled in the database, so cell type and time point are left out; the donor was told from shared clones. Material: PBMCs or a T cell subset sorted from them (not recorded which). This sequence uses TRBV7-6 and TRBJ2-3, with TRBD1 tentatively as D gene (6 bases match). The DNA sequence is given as TGTGCCAGCAGCTATTTTGGGGGCCGGGGCGCAGATACGCAGTATTTT. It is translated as CASSYFGGRGADTQYF.